The source of this T cell receptor beta chain is a study of CD8+ T cells in alopecia areata. Background on the study: The drug, oral tofacitinib, was given to treated patients at 5 to 10 mg twice daily.

Using a FACSAria, the CD4+ and CD8+ T cells were sorted from the PBMCs. Germline assignment: CDR1 SGHNT and CDR2 YYREEE (reference sequence). This CDR3 spans 15 amino acids. The V and J ends lost 4 bases and 6 bases respectively, with 18 bases between them. Study-wide results and limits: Across lesional scalp, and particularly alopecia totalis/universalis, clonality surpassed that of normal scalp.

The sequencing template was cDNA reverse transcribed from extracted RNA. The protocol was immunoSEQ multiplex PCR, while the TCRdb copy is restricted to in-frame clones and leaves out a portion. The sample lists hundreds of thousands of clones, around 62% occurring once. Comments on this clone: Antigen: not known.

The TCR originated in a human donor with alopecia areata. The chain employs TRBV5-4 and TRBJ2-3; a weak D match, TRBD1 (7 bases). Here the sequenced sample was CD4+ T cells sorted from blood, taken at week 0. CDR3 in amino acids: CASSPGQGEADTQYF. CDR3 sequence (DNA): TGTGCCAGCAGCCCCGGTCAGGGGGAGGCCGATACGCAGTATTTT.